This T cell receptor (beta chain) was captured by sequencing in a study of blood T cell repertoires in COVID-19. Study-wide context: Some COVID-19 samples were acute and others convalescent; all came from the United States, Italy and Spain.

Profiled with immunoSEQ multiplex PCR; TCRdb holds only in-frame clones, not every one. Of tens of thousands of clones in the sample, around 86% were seen once. This CDR3 spans 15 amino acids. V dropped 1 base and J dropped 6 bases, with 14 bases sitting between them. CDR1 is LNHDA and CDR2 is SQIVND in the germline V gene (reference sequence). The sequenced material came from peripheral blood. This clonotype was sampled from an elderly woman with acute or convalescent COVID-19. The chain has TRBV19 and TRBJ2-3; possible D gene TRBD2, 5 bases. DNA of the CDR3: TGTGCCAGTAGTATAGGCGGGTACGCTCGCGATACGCAGTATTTT. The encoded protein is CASSIGGYARDTQYF.